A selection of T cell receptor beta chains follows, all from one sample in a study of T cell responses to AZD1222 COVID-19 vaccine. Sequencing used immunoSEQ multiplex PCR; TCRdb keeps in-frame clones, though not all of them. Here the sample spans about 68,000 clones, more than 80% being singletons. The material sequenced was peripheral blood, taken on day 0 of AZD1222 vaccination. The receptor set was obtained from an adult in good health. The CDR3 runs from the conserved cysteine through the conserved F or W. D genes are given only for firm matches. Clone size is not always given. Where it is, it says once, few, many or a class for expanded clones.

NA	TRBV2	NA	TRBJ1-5	CASMGEGLRAYSNQPQHF	TGTGCCAGCATGGGAGAGGGTCTGAGGGCTTATAGCAATCAGCCCCAGCATTTT
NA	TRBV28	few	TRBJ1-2	CASSSETVTDGYTF	TGTGCCAGCAGTTCAGAGACGGTAACCGATGGCTACACCTTC
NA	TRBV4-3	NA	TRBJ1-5	CASSQTPNQPQHF	TGCGCCAGCAGCCAAACCCCCAATCAGCCCCAGCATTTT
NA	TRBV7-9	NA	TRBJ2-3	CASSLRQTDTQYF	TGTGCCAGCAGCCTCAGACAGACAGATACGCAGTATTTT
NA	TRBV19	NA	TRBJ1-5	CASNGNQPQHF	TGTGCCAGTAACGGCAATCAGCCCCAGCATTTT
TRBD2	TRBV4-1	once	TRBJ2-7	CASSDGLAGKIYEQYF	TGCGCCAGCAGCGACGGACTAGCGGGAAAAATATACGAGCAGTACTTC
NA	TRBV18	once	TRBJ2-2	CASLASSGELFF	TGTGCCAGCCTCGCTTCCTCCGGGGAGCTGTTTTTT
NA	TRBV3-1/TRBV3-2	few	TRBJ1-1	CASSQSTGTEAFF	TGTGCCAGCAGCCAATCCACGGGGACTGAAGCTTTCTTT
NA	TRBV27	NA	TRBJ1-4	CASSLGGTNEKLFF	TGTGCCAGCAGTTTAGGGGGGACTAATGAAAAACTGTTTTTT
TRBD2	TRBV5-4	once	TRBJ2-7	CASRVSSGGVTYEQYF	TGTGCCAGCAGGGTTTCTAGCGGGGGGGTAACCTACGAGCAGTACTTC
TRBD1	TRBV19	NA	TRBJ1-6	CASSIGTGNSPLHF	TGTGCCAGTAGTATTGGGACAGGGAATTCACCCCTCCACTTT
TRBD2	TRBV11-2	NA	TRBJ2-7	CASSLGTSGSYEQYF	TGTGCCAGCAGCTTAGGGACTAGCGGGAGTTACGAGCAGTACTTC
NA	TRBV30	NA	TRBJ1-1	CAWTAWMNTEAFF	TGTGCCTGGACCGCCTGGATGAACACTGAAGCTTTCTTT
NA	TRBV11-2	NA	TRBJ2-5	CASSLGPRSIKTQYF	TGTGCCAGCAGCTTAGGCCCCCGGTCCATCAAGACCCAGTACTTC
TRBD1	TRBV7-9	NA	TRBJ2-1	CASSPLQGAFNEQFF	TGTGCCAGCAGCCCATTACAGGGGGCTTTTAATGAGCAGTTCTTC
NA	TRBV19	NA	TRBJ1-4	CASSMREGNEKLFF	TGTGCCAGTAGTATGAGGGAAGGTAATGAAAAACTGTTTTTT
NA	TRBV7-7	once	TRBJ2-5	CASSLTHTPQETQYF	TGTGCCAGCAGCTTAACACACACCCCCCAAGAGACCCAGTACTTC
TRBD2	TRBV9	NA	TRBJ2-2	CASRYRAGGQRTGELFF	TGTGCCAGCAGATACAGAGCGGGGGGCCAGAGAACCGGGGAGCTGTTTTTT
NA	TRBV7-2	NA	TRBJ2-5	CASSPEGHPSETQYF	TGTGCCAGCAGCCCAGAGGGCCATCCCTCAGAGACCCAGTACTTC
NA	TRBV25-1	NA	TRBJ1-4	CASSELGRAVTNEKLFF	TGTGCCAGCAGTGAATTGGGCAGGGCTGTAACTAATGAAAAACTGTTTTTT
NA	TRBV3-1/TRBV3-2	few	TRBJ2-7	CASSQALRGYDEQYF	TGTGCCAGCAGCCAAGCATTACGAGGGTACGACGAGCAGTACTTC
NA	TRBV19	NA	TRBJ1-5	CASRGTDSNQPQHF	TGTGCCAGTAGAGGGACTGATAGCAATCAGCCCCAGCATTTT
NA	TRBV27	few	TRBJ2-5	CASSARRVQETQYF	TGTGCCAGCTCGGCCCGGAGGGTCCAAGAGACCCAGTACTTC
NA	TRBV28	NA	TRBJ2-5	CASSLFSLGTQYF	TGTGCCAGCAGTTTATTCAGCCTTGGGACCCAGTACTTC
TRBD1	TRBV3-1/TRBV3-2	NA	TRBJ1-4	CASSPLPGQNEKLFF	TGTGCCAGCAGCCCGTTACCGGGACAGAATGAAAAACTGTTTTTT
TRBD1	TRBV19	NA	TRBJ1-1	CASSPVTGGMNTEAFF	TGTGCCAGTAGTCCGGTGACAGGGGGAATGAACACTGAAGCTTTCTTT
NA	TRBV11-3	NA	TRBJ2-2	CASSVMGGALFF	TGTGCCAGCAGCGTTATGGGGGGGGCGCTGTTTTTT
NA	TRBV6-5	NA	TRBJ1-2	CASQVTNYGYTF	TGTGCCAGCCAAGTTACTAACTATGGCTACACCTTC
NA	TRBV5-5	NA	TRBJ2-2	CASSQGPTPNTGELFF	TGTGCCAGCAGCCAGGGACCCACACCGAACACCGGGGAGCTGTTTTTT
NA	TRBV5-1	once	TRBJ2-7	CASSLVDRYEQYF	TGCGCCAGCAGCTTGGTCGACAGGTACGAGCAGTACTTC
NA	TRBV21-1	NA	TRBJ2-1	CASSNGGRFYNEQFF	TGTGCCAGCAGCAACGGCGGGAGGTTCTACAATGAGCAGTTCTTC
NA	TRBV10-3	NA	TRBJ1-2	CAIFGGANYGYTF	TGTGCCATCTTTGGGGGCGCGAACTATGGCTACACCTTC
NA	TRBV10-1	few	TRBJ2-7	CASSYDTSSYEQYF	TGCGCCAGCAGTTACGACACGAGCTCCTACGAGCAGTACTTC
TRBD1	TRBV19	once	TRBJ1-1	CASFLQGTTEAFF	TGTGCCAGTTTCCTACAGGGGACCACTGAAGCTTTCTTT
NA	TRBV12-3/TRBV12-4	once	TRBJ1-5	CASRSRDQPQHF	TGTGCCAGCAGGAGCAGGGATCAGCCCCAGCATTTT
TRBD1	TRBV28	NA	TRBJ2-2	CASRNDRVVTGELFF	TGTGCCAGCAGGAATGACAGGGTAGTCACCGGGGAGCTGTTTTTT
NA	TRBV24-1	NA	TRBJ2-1	CATSSNYNEQFF	TGTGCCACCAGTTCGAACTACAATGAGCAGTTCTTC
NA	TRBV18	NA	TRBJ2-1	CASSPSSDPYNEQFF	TGTGCCAGCTCACCATCGAGCGATCCTTACAATGAGCAGTTCTTC
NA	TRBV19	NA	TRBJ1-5	CASSPYEGSNQPQHF	TGTGCCAGTAGCCCCTACGAGGGGAGCAATCAGCCCCAGCATTTT
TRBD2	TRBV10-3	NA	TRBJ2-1	CAISLAGGQYNEQFF	TGTGCCATCAGTCTAGCGGGGGGCCAATACAATGAGCAGTTCTTC
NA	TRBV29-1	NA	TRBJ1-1	CSVVFQRIGDVEAFF	TGCAGCGTTGTATTTCAGAGGATAGGGGACGTTGAAGCTTTCTTT
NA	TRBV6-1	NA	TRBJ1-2	CASSEGKRGYGYTF	TGTGCCAGCAGTGAAGGGAAGAGGGGTTATGGCTACACCTTC